This T cell receptor beta chain was sequenced during a study of T cell responses to AZD1222 COVID-19 vaccine. In this sample, this clone turned up a few times. The antigen is undetermined. Repertoires were generated with immunoSEQ multiplex PCR, while TCRdb's copy carries only in-frame clones and drops some. The sample lists about 110,000 clones; about 92% were seen once. Germline CDR1 is SNHLY and CDR2 is FYNNEI. The CDR3 runs to 12 residues. Trimming took off 8 bases at V and 5 bases at J, with 12 bases between the two ends. Study-wide findings and caveats: Spike-specific TCR breadth and depth rose after two AZD1222 doses. Vaccine-associated CD4 TCRs spanned spike, dominant at 160-218 and 743-854. There were mostly white British donors and more females than males, and clonal diversity was possibly underestimated.

The clonotype was recovered from an adult in good health. Here the sequenced sample was peripheral blood, taken on day 0 of MenACWY control vaccination. This sequence joins TRBV2 and TRBJ2-5; D not certain. The CDR3 loop reads CASGSLGETQYF. In DNA form, the CDR3 reads TGTGCCAGCGGTTCCCTGGGGGAGACCCAGTACTTC.